What follows are 20 T cell receptor beta chains derived from one specimen sequenced in a study of cytomegalovirus exposure and HLA in healthy donors. The PCR employed 60 Vbeta primers together with 13 Jbeta primers. The method was immunoSEQ multiplex PCR; TCRdb's version includes in-frame clones alone and lacks a portion of them. The data contain around 130,000 clones, about 85% of them singletons. Sequenced material: PBMCs. These receptors originate from a boy younger than 18 in good health and CMV-seronegative.

This clone appeared a few times. The chain recombines TRBV29-1 with TRBJ1-1; TRBD1 matches at 7 bases. Trimming at V came to 5 bases and at J to 1 base, leaving 4 bases not matched to a gene. Looked up from germline, CDR1 is SQVTM and CDR2 is ANQGSEA. CDR3 length equals 13 residues. CDR3 sequence: CSVQGQPNTEAFF. Here the CDR3 DNA reads TGCAGCGTTCAGGGACAGCCGAACACTGAAGCTTTCTTT.

This chain connects TRBV5-1 to TRBJ2-1, with 10 positions matching TRBD2. V trimming: 0 bases; J trimming: 3 bases; junction bases outside the gene matches: 9. CDR3 length: 18 amino acids. The germline CDR1 and CDR2 sequences are SGHRS and YFSETQ. CDR3 sequence (DNA): TGCGCCAGCAGCTTGGGTGGGTCTAGCGGGAGTTTCTACAATGAGCAGTTCTTC. Its translation: CASSLGGSSGSFYNEQFF.

A single count supports this clone. V is TRBV27 and J is TRBJ2-5; TRBD1 aligns across 12 bases. This CDR3 region has 15 residues. Germline assignment: CDR1 MNHEY and CDR2 SMNVEV (reference sequence). The V gene end was trimmed by 4 bases and the J gene end by 4 bases; junction bases not matched to a gene: 4. CDR3 region: CASSSWDRGRETQYF. CDR3 coding DNA: TGTGCCAGCAGTTCCTGGGACAGGGGGCGAGAGACCCAGTACTTC.

The chain employs TRBV6-1 and TRBJ2-5; TRBD1 matches at 8 bases. This CDR3 has 16 amino acids. Trimming removed 2 bases from V and 0 bases from J; junction bases left unmatched: 5. Germline lookup yields CDR1 MNHNS and CDR2 SASEGT. CDR3 loop: CASSENRGRYQETQYF. CDR3 nucleotide sequence: TGTGCCAGCAGTGAAAACAGGGGGAGGTACCAAGAGACCCAGTACTTC.

The V call is TRBV4-1, the J call TRBJ1-1; no firm D call. The germline gives CDR1 MGHRA, CDR2 YSYEKL. V shed 0 bases and J shed 1 base, with 6 bases lying between them. CDR3 size: 14 residues. The chain's CDR3 is CASSQDLGNTEAFF. CDR3 DNA: TGCGCCAGCAGCCAAGATCTAGGGAACACTGAAGCTTTCTTT.

V usage is TRBV7-2 and J usage is TRBJ2-7; 11 nucleotides match TRBD2. The CDR3 loop spans 16 amino acids. Unmatched junction bases numbered 2, after V lost 1 base and J lost 0 bases. In germline, CDR1 is SGHTA, CDR2 FQGNSA. The CDR3, as DNA: TGTGCCAGCAGCTTAGGACTAGCGGGGTCCTCCTACGAGCAGTACTTC. Translated: CASSLGLAGSSYEQYF.

This chain connects TRBV9 to TRBJ2-1, with D perhaps TRBD2 (5 bases). The V end lost 1 base, the J end lost 8 bases, and 10 bases lay between the germline ends. This CDR3 comprises 13 residues. CDR1 and CDR2 (germline): SGDLS, YYNGEE. The CDR3 region has the DNA TGTGCCAGCAGCGTAATAGCGACCGATGAGCAGTTCTTC. Amino acid sequence: CASSVIATDEQFF.

The rearrangement links TRBV2 to TRBJ2-3, with a tentative D call TRBD2 (6 bases). Deletions cut 2 bases from V and 4 bases from J, with 16 bases between. Germline values: CDR1 SNHLY, CDR2 FYNNEI. This CDR3 contains 16 residues. The CDR3 loop is CASSESGWGGADTQYF. The CDR3 coding sequence is TGTGCCAGCAGTGAAAGCGGGTGGGGTGGGGCAGATACGCAGTATTTT.

V usage is TRBV4-3 and J usage is TRBJ1-1; D is unresolved. The V and J ends lost 1 base and 4 bases respectively, with 7 bases between them. The length of the CDR3 is 13 residues. The germline V gene encodes CDR1 LGHNA and CDR2 YSLEER. The CDR3 DNA reads TGCGCCAGCAGCCAAGTTTTTAGCACTGAAGCTTTCTTT. It translates to CASSQVFSTEAFF.

The chain links TRBV5-1 to TRBJ2-7; the D gene is possibly TRBD1 (5 bases). Germline V gene sequence: CDR1 SGHRS, CDR2 YFSETQ. Trimming stripped 3 bases from V and 2 bases from J, with 12 bases between. The CDR3 has 14 amino acids. As DNA, the CDR3 is TGCGCCAGCAGCTGGCCTGGGGCAGCCTACGAGCAGTACTTC. It encodes CASSWPGAAYEQYF.

This chain links TRBV27 with TRBJ2-2, with D uncertain. Trimming shortened V by 6 bases and J by 6 bases, and 8 bases separated the two germline ends. The V gene's germline CDR1 is MNHEY and CDR2 SMNVEV (reference sequence). This CDR3 region has 12 residues. The CDR3 DNA reads TGTGCCAGCAGCCAAACAGCCGGGGAGCTGTTTTTT. Amino acid sequence: CASSQTAGELFF.

J is TRBJ2-1 and V is TRBV29-1, with 7 bases identical to TRBD2. Germline lookup yields CDR1 SQVTM and CDR2 ANQGSEA. Trimming cost V 5 bases and J 7 bases; bases outside gene matches: 2. This CDR3 region has 11 residues. The CDR3 DNA reads as TGCAGCGTTCTAGCGGTTAATGAGCAGTTCTTC. Its protein is CSVLAVNEQFF.

This clone has only a few counts. The genes are TRBV30 and TRBJ1-5; the D gene is possibly TRBD1 (6 bases). Per the germline V gene, CDR1 is GTSNPN and CDR2 is SVGIG (reference sequence). V was clipped by 5 bases and J by 0 bases, with 20 bases between them. The CDR3 totals 17 residues. The CDR3 coding sequence is TGTGCCTGGGCCGCAGGGGCGATTGTCCTTAGCAATCAGCCCCAGCATTTT. Residues: CAWAAGAIVLSNQPQHF.

For this clone: Germline is not matched at one junction end, which may reflect a read error. This chain uses TRBV27 with TRBJ1-2, with unresolved D. CDR1 MNHEY and CDR2 SMNVEV come from the germline V gene (reference sequence). The CDR3 is 15 amino acids. The CDR3 sequence: CATSRSPNYRYGYTF. The CDR3 DNA sequence: TGTGCCACCAGTCGGAGCCCCAATTATCGGTATGGCTACACCTTC.

Only one count was recorded for this clone. V usage is TRBV5-1 and J usage is TRBJ1-1; TRBD1 agrees at 8 bases. Germline-derived CDR1 and CDR2 are SGHRS and YFSETQ. V lost 4 bases to trimming and J lost 4 bases; unmatched junction nucleotides: 6. The CDR3 runs to 14 residues. The CDR3: CASSQQGEVTEAFF. CDR3 coding DNA: TGCGCCAGCAGCCAACAGGGGGAAGTCACTGAAGCTTTCTTT.

The chain joins TRBV23-1 to TRBJ2-1; tentative D call: TRBD1 (6 bases). TRBV23-1 is sorted into the ORF group, with uncertain function. V lost 9 bases to trimming and J lost 3 bases, with 24 bases between them. The CDR3 sequence is 17 residues long. Written as DNA, the CDR3 is TGCGCCAGTAACCCACAGCCTACAGGGATCATCTACAATGAGCAGTTCTTC. Translating gives CASNPQPTGIIYNEQFF.

The genes are TRBV6-6 and TRBJ2-7; 8 bases agree with TRBD1. V lost 10 bases and J lost 2; bases outside the gene matches: 7. CDR3 length: 13 amino acids. Germline CDR1 reads MNHNY; CDR2 reads SVGAGI (reference sequence). The CDR3 coding sequence is TGTGCCACCAGACAGGGGTCGACCTACGAGCAGTACTTC. This translates into CATRQGSTYEQYF.

CDR3 bases: TGTGCCAGCAGCCAAGCCCGGATAGCGGGATTCTCTGGGGCCAACGTCCTGACTTTC. It is translated as CASSQARIAGFSGANVLTF. The chain joins TRBV4-2 to TRBJ2-6; the match to TRBD2 covers 8 bases. Germline V gives CDR1 LGHNA, CDR2 YNFKEQ. V lost 1 base and J lost 0; bases outside the gene matches: 8. The CDR3 has 19 amino acids.

This clone was picked up a small number of times. The DNA for the CDR3 is TGTGCCAGCTCAAGGAGGGACGAGGCAACTAATGAAAAACTGTTTTTT. As protein: CASSRRDEATNEKLFF. The chain joins TRBV18 to TRBJ1-4; perhaps TRBD1 as D (5 bases). Germline values: CDR1 KGHSH, CDR2 LQKENI. The CDR3 runs to 16 residues. V was shortened by 5 bases and J by 0 bases, with 13 bases between the two germline ends.

This chain links TRBV21-1 with TRBJ2-7; TRBD2 is the table's D call and was not checked against the DNA. TRBV21-1 constitutes a pseudogene. The CDR3 covers 13 residues. CDR3 nucleotide sequence: TGTGCCAGCAGCCGGGGGAGGTCCTACGAGCAGTACTTC. Translation gives CASSRGRSYEQYF.